Each of the 2 T cell receptor beta chains below was sequenced from the same sample in a study of blood T cell repertoires in COVID-19. The protocol was immunoSEQ multiplex PCR, while the TCRdb copy is restricted to in-frame clones and leaves out a portion. The sample has under 300,000 clones, 75% to 95% seen once. Source material: PBMCs or T cells enriched from blood (not recorded which). The receptors shown here come from a woman under 30 who had recovered from COVID-19.

The gene calls are TRBV9 and TRBJ2-3, with 8 bases identical to TRBD2. Germline V CDR1 and CDR2: SGDLS, YYNGEE. There are 16 residues in the CDR3. V was pared by 3 bases and J by 6 bases, with 12 bases of the junction left unmatched. The CDR3 bases are TGTGCCAGCAGCGCCACCCCAGGACTAGCACAGGATACGCAGTATTTT. Protein sequence: CASSATPGLAQDTQYF.

J is TRBJ1-6 and V is TRBV6-2 or TRBV6-3, with D maybe TRBD1 (5 bases). V dropped 6 bases and J dropped 10 bases, with 19 bases sitting between them. Per germline, CDR1 MNHEY and CDR2 SVGEGT. This CDR3 comprises 15 residues. The CDR3 region has the DNA TGTGCCAGCAGCCCAACCGGGACCGGGGGGTCACCCCTCCACTTT. Translated, it gives CASSPTGTGGSPLHF.